This T cell receptor beta chain was captured by sequencing in a study of preoperative IRX-2 immunotherapy in early breast cancer. Treatment reported: preoperative locoregional IRX-2 cytokine immunotherapy. Patients received preoperative, locoregional IRX-2 cytokine immunotherapy in a phase Ib study. Using immunoSEQ multiplex PCR, the repertoire was profiled, and TCRdb retains in-frame clones only, with some absent. The sample holds 35,000 to 45,000 clones, approximately 85% seen once. Germline values: CDR1 SGHNT, CDR2 YENEEA. The CDR3 consists of 15 residues. V lost 8 bases and J lost 7; bases outside the gene matches: 9.

V gene TRBV11-3 combines with J gene TRBJ1-6, with 9 bases matching TRBD1. The sample was lymph node tissue, taken after IRX-2 immunotherapy. This TCR was recovered from a human donor with breast cancer. The CDR3 DNA reads TGTGCCAGCTCCTTCACAGGGGGCCCAAATTCACCCCTCCACTTT. The encoded protein is CASSFTGGPNSPLHF.